Here is one TCR beta chain with its context. This specimen belongs to a study of blood T cell repertoires in COVID-19. This table comes from immunoSEQ multiplex PCR, and its TCRdb copy is limited to in-frame clones, with some not included. This sample has around 240,000 clones, with 65% to 90% found just once. The receptor was isolated from a woman in her forties or fifties with acute or convalescent COVID-19. The source material was peripheral blood.

CDR3 nucleotides: TGTGCCACCAGCGCGACTAGCGGGGGAATAGATACGCAGTATTTT. This gives the protein CATSATSGGIDTQYF. This chain uses TRBV24-1 with TRBJ2-3; 12 nucleotides line up with TRBD2. This CDR3 has 15 amino acids. The V gene's germline CDR1 is KGHDR and CDR2 SFDVKD. J was trimmed by 5 bases and V by 7 bases; bases with no gene match: 6.